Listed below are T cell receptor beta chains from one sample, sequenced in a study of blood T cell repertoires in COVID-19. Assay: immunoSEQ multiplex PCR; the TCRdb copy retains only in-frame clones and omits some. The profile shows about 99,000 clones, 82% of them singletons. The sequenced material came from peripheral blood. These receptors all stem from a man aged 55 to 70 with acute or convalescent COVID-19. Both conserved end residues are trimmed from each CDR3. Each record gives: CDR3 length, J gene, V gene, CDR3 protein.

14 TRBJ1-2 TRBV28 ASSSPVADPNYGYT
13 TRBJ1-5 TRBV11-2 ASSLGGRGGQPQH
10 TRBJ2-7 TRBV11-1 ASSLFRDEQY
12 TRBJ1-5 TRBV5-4 ATGSGGGNQPQH
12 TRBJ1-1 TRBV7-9 ASRRDLVNTEAF
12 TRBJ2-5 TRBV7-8 ASSLGQGWETQY
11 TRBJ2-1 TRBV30 AWSVTGYNEQF
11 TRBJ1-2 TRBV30 AWSVRQAGGYT
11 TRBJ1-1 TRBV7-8 ASSLGQNTEAF
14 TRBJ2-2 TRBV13 ASSLGLAANTGELF
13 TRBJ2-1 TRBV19 ASSPPGQGSNEQF
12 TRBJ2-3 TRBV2 ARVREGSADTQY
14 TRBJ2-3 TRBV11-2 ASSTRPRDTTDTQY
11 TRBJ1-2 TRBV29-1 SVERTGNYGYT
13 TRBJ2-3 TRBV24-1 ATSDRTTNTDTQY
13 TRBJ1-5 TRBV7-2 ASSLAGPLNQPQH
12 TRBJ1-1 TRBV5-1 ASSSQGVWTEAF
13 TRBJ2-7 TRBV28 ASSSSGSFAYEQY
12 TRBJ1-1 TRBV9 ASSVGGGGPEAF
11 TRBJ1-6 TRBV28 ASRQDRNSPLH
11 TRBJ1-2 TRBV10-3 AISEATSYGYT
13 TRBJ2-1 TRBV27 ASSIAGVKGNEQF
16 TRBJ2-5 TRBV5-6 ASSLDRDRGHPAETQY
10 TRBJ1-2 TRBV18 ASSPSGDGYT
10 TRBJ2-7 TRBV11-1 ASSLARQEQY
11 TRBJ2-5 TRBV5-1 ASSPQNQETQY
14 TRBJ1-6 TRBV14 ASSQATGIANSPLH
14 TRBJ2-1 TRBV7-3 ASSLNGRGLSNEQF
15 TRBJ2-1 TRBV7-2 ASSPRASGREHNEQF
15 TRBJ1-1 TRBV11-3 ASSLGGTGGVNTEAF
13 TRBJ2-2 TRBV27 ASSSPNSGSSELF
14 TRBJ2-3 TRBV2 ASSDRDRGGTDTQY
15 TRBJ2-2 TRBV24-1 ATSDLLAGGNTGELF
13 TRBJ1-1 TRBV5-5 ASSLEGQKNTEAF
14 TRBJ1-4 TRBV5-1 ASSLAGQGVNEKLF
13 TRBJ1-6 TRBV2 ASSIQGADNSPLH
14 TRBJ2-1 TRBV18 ASSPSGLAGYNEQF
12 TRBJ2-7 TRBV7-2 ASSPGHDSYEQY
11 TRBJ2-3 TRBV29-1 SVGQGKADTQY
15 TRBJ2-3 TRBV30 AWSVHLGTGVSDTQY
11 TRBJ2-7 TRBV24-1 ATSVGHNYEQY
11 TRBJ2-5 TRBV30 AWSGRGWETQY
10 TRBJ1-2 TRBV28 ASSRQNYGYT
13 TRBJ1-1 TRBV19 ASFLPGTANTEAF
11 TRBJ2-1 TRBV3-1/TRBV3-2 ASSLNRANEQF
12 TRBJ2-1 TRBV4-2 ASSHNRGSNEQF
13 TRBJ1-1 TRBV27 ASSLYVQGNTEAF
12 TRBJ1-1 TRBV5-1 ASSLWTGNTEAF
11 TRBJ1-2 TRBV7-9 ASNQDRGYGYT
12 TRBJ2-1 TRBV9 ASSVLSTSDEQF
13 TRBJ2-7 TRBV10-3 AISGGRGRAGEQY
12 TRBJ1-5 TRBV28 ASSFPMAHQPQH